This record looks at one TCR beta chain sequence and its context. The data are from a study of T-cell reconstitution after alpha-beta-depleted transplantation in children. Unique molecular identifiers were used in preparing the TCRbeta library. Via MiXCR, TCRdb re-called the PCR reads, giving one row per CDR3 protein. The table lists around 400,000 distinct CDR3 sequences, roughly 22% of them singletons. CDR3 length: 13 amino acids. V shed 6 bases and J 6 bases; nucleotides not matched to a gene: 7. V usage is TRBV12-3 or TRBV12-4 and J usage is TRBJ1-1; TRBD1 aligns across 7 bases. Sequencing was performed on PBMCs from the stem cell graft donor, taken from the stem cell graft. This TCR came from a human donor who donated a stem cell graft to a child with acute myeloid leukemia. The CDR3 spells CASSSTGSAEAFF. The CDR3 DNA is TGTGCCAGCAGCTCGACAGGGTCCGCTGAAGCTTTCTTT.